This T cell receptor (beta chain) was recovered during a study of cytomegalovirus exposure and HLA in healthy donors. In the case of this clone: Its specificity is not known.

Donors consisted of healthy bone marrow donors. Germline V CDR1 and CDR2: MNHNS, SASEGT. After removal of 3 bases from V and 2 bases from J, the junction contained 5 bases not matched to a gene. The CDR3 loop spans 15 amino acids. Study findings and constraints: Reports indicate that TCR beta sequences accurately predicted the HLA-A and HLA-B alleles of most subjects.

Primers for the PCR totalled 60 Vbeta and 13 Jbeta. TCRdb keeps only in-frame clones here, not all; method: immunoSEQ multiplex PCR. The data show fewer than 200,000 clones, with roughly four fifths seen just once and 1.5% to 2% held by the top ten. Sequencing used PBMCs. The receptor was derived from a woman aged 18-30 years in good health and CMV-seronegative. The genes are TRBV6-1 and TRBJ2-3, with TRBD1 matching over 7 bases. The CDR3 loop is CASSDTGQITDTQYF. The DNA of the CDR3 is TGTGCCAGCAGTGACACGGGACAGATCACAGATACGCAGTATTTT.